This T cell receptor (beta chain) derives from a study of cytomegalovirus exposure and HLA in healthy donors. Study at large: A subsequent analysis reported that the 120 validation repertoires were produced on the same platform that had also been used for the 666 first-cohort repertoires. Study-wide results and caveats: Within the approximately 120 validation repertoires, first-cohort TCR clusters tended to co-occur, according to a later analysis. As confirmed in vitro, three CMV-associated chains were specific for CMV antigens. Researchers catalogued about 150 TCR beta chains as cytomegalovirus-associated.

Sequencing used immunoSEQ multiplex PCR; TCRdb keeps in-frame clones, though not all of them. The table lists about 280,000 clones, roughly 90% of them singletons. Note on this clone: As yet, its antigen is unknown.

After removal of 5 bases from V and 10 bases from J, the junction contained 16 bases not matched to a gene. CDR3 length equals 15 residues. Germline CDR1 is SGDLS and CDR2 is YYNGEE. The chain uses TRBV9 and TRBJ1-1; TRBD1 agrees at 8 bases. The source is a young woman in good health and CMV-seronegative. The sample consisted of PBMCs. The CDR3 DNA reads as TGTGCCAGCAGTGCCGGGACAGGTTACCAAACGGGAGCTTTCTTT. Translating gives CASSAGTGYQTGAFF. Full variable domain (outside the CDR3, taken from reference TRBV9 and TRBJ1-1): DSGVTQTPKHLITATGQRVTLRCSPRSGDLSVYWYQQSLDQGLQFLIQYYNGEERAKGNILERFSAQQFPDLHSELNLSSLELGDSALYFCASSAGTGYQTGAFFGQGTRLTVV.